The 10 T cell receptor beta chains listed next were all sequenced from one sample in a study of cytomegalovirus exposure and HLA in healthy donors. It was with 60 Vbeta and 13 Jbeta primers that the PCR ran. Sequencing was performed with immunoSEQ multiplex PCR; in TCRdb, only in-frame clones are kept and a portion is missing. Seen here are under 140,000 clones, around three quarters observed once, and the top ten hold under 1.5%. Sample: PBMCs. The receptors were gathered from a woman between 25 and 40 years old in good health and CMV-seronegative.

This chain joins TRBV5-4 and TRBJ2-7, with a possible D match to TRBD2 (5 bases). Germline V CDR1 and CDR2: SGHNT, YYREEE (reference sequence). CDR3 length: 16 amino acids. Trimming removed 0 bases at V and 5 bases at J, with 18 bases between. CDR3 amino acids: CASSLATLIGKDEQYF. CDR3 bases: TGTGCCAGCAGCTTGGCGACCCTTATCGGGAAGGACGAGCAGTACTTC.

This chain links TRBV6-5 with TRBJ1-1; 9 bases are a match to TRBD1. Germline V CDR1 and CDR2: MNHEY, SVGAGI. V dropped 1 base and J dropped 5; count of bases not matched to a gene: 8. This CDR3 contains 16 residues. The CDR3 loop reads CASSYYIGQGRTEAFF. CDR3 in DNA: TGTGCCAGCAGTTACTATATCGGACAGGGGCGTACTGAAGCTTTCTTT.

This clone was counted between two and nine times. This chain links TRBV2 with TRBJ2-7; D gene uncertain. This CDR3 comprises 12 residues. Looked up from germline, CDR1 is SNHLY and CDR2 is FYNNEI. Trimming stripped 6 bases from V and 4 bases from J, with 10 bases between. The chain's CDR3 is CASRRASYEQYF. DNA for the CDR3: TGTGCCAGCAGGAGAGCCTCGTACGAGCAGTACTTC.

The gene calls are TRBV11-1 and TRBJ2-2; 8 bases match TRBD1. Germline CDR1 and CDR2: SGHAT and FQDESV (reference sequence). Trimming at V came to 2 bases and at J to 3 bases, leaving 2 bases not matched to a gene. CDR3 size: 15 residues. Here the CDR3 reads CASSLLQGDTGELFF. Here the CDR3 DNA reads TGTGCCAGCAGCTTATTACAGGGGGACACCGGGGAGCTGTTTTTT. The full variable domain, its missing parts supplied by reference TRBV11-1 and TRBJ2-2, is EAEVAQSPRYKITEKSQAVAFWCDPISGHATLYWYRQILGQGPELLVQFQDESVVDDSQLPKDRFSAERLKGVDSTLKIQPAELGDSAMYLCASSLLQGDTGELFFGEGSRLTVL.

Details on this clone: The conserved phenylalanine or tryptophan is not found at the CDR3 terminus, so this likely reflects a read error. It is unclear where the CDR3 begins or ends on the DNA, so no DNA is shown, and the CDR3 is as TCRdb lists it. The genes are TRBV4-2 and TRBJ2-3; TRBD2, the table's D call, was not compared with the DNA. The CDR3 is 14 amino acids in total, end residues counted. Germline assignment: CDR1 LGHNA and CDR2 YNFKEQ. CDR3 loop: CASSQGPMLSLEDI.

In its sample, this clone was seen a few times. This chain links TRBV7-7 with TRBJ2-1; TRBD1 matches 10 bases. CDR3 size: 14 residues. Trimming took 5 bases from V and 8 from J; bases not matched to a gene: 6. CDR1 and CDR2 from the germline V gene are SSHAT and FNYEAQ (reference sequence). CDR3 in amino acids: CASSQDRGSDEQFF. In nucleotides, the CDR3 is TGTGCCAGCAGCCAGGACAGGGGGTCGGATGAGCAGTTCTTC.

J is TRBJ1-5 and V is TRBV6-5; possible D gene TRBD1, 6 bases. V lost 6 bases, J lost 0 bases, and 9 bases lay in between. This CDR3 has 14 residues. The V gene's germline CDR1 is MNHEY and CDR2 SVGAGI. The chain's CDR3 is CASRSGVSNQPQHF. CDR3 DNA sequence: TGTGCCAGCAGATCAGGGGTTAGCAATCAGCCCCAGCATTTT.

The chain combines TRBV30 with TRBJ2-7, with TRBD1 identical over 11 bases. The CDR3 is made up of 13 amino acids. Losses at the gene ends were 5 bases for V and 3 bases for J; bases not matched to a gene: 3. CDR1 and CDR2 (germline): GTSNPN, SVGIG (reference sequence). The CDR3 bases are TGTGCCTGGGGGACAGGGGGGTACTACGAGCAGTACTTC. Translated, it gives CAWGTGGYYEQYF.

This chain uses TRBV28 with TRBJ1-6; 7 bases match TRBD1. The V gene end was trimmed by 3 bases and the J gene end by 6 bases; junction bases not matched to a gene: 2. The CDR3 loop spans 14 amino acids. Germline V lookup: CDR1 MDHEN, CDR2 SYDVKM. The CDR3 nucleotides read TGTGCCAGCAGTTTCGGGACAGTTAATTCACCCCTCCACTTT. This encodes CASSFGTVNSPLHF.

The chain has TRBV30 and TRBJ2-7; D is unresolved. The CDR3 totals 11 residues. Trimming left V 8 bases short and J 3 bases short, with 11 bases between. The germline V gene has CDR1 GTSNPN and CDR2 SVGIG (reference sequence). Here the CDR3 reads CAVTLFYEQYF. The DNA of the CDR3 is TGTGCCGTAACTCTATTCTACGAGCAGTACTTC.